One TCR beta chain is described in this entry. These data originate in a study of blood T cell repertoires in COVID-19. On the study more broadly: In each case, the material was cDNA or gDNA derived from T cells, B-cell-depleted T cells, or PBMCs.

Losses at the gene ends were 10 bases for V and 0 bases for J; bases not matched to a gene: 3. The CDR3 spans 13 residues. Methods used by the authors: Nucleated cell counts were estimated from reference gene primer amplification. Produced via immunoSEQ multiplex PCR; TCRdb's table is partial and in-frame only. Clone size and the V and J calls come from that table; the DNA yielded D and trimming. The sample comprises 150,000 to 200,000 clones, approximately 82% of which are singletons, and 6.9% rests with the top ten. The rearrangement joins TRBV12-3 or TRBV12-4 to TRBJ1-3; 7 bases match TRBD1. The sequenced material came from peripheral blood. This receptor was taken from a human donor with acute or convalescent COVID-19. The donor label of this sample is uncertain. CDR3: CANNRGSGNTIYF. CDR3 nucleotide sequence: TGTGCCAACAACAGGGGCTCTGGAAACACCATATATTTT.